The entry that follows covers one T cell receptor (beta chain) sequence. Its antigen remains unidentified. From RNA transcripts, TCR beta CDR3 regions were amplified. The primer set for the first-round RT-PCR of the TCR CDR3 was HTBI. MiXCR, run by TCRdb on the multiplex PCR reads, gives a single entry per CDR3 protein. The sample shows around 290,000 distinct CDR3 sequences, around 13% of them seen only once. These data come from a study of T cells in Graves' hyperthyroidism and ophthalmopathy. The length of the CDR3 is 16 residues. Germline loops: CDR1 SGHAT, CDR2 FQNNGV. V lost 5 bases and J 5 bases, leaving 21 bases between the germline ends. Findings of the study overall: Researchers found most expanded thyroid clonotypes above 0.001 in blood as well.

The origin of this receptor is a woman aged 40 to 55 with Graves' hyperthyroidism. The rearrangement uses TRBV11-2 and TRBJ1-2; D is possibly TRBD1 (6 bases). Sequencing was performed on blood. CDR3 bases: TGTGCCAGCAGCCCCAATAAGGGACGGGGACAATATGGCTACACCTTC. This translates into CASSPNKGRGQYGYTF.